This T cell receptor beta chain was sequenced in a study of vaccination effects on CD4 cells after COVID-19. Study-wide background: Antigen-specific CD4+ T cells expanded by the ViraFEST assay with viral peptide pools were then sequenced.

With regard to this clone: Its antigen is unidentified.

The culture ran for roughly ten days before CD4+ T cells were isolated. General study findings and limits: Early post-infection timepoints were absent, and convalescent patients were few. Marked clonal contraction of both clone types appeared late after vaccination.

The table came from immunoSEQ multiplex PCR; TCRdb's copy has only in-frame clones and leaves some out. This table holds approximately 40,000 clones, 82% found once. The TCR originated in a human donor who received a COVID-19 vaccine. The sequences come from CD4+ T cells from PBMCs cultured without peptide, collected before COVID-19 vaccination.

CDR3 coding DNA: TGTGCCAGCAGTCGCGGACACTTCACTGAAGCTTTCTTT. Amino acid sequence: CASSRGHFTEAFF. The genes are TRBV3-1 (or the pseudogene TRBV3-2) and TRBJ1-1; maybe TRBD1 (5 bases). The CDR3 consists of 13 residues. The germline V gene has CDR1 LGHDT and CDR2 YNNKEL (reference sequence). V gave up 6 bases and J gave up 4 bases, with 12 bases separating them.